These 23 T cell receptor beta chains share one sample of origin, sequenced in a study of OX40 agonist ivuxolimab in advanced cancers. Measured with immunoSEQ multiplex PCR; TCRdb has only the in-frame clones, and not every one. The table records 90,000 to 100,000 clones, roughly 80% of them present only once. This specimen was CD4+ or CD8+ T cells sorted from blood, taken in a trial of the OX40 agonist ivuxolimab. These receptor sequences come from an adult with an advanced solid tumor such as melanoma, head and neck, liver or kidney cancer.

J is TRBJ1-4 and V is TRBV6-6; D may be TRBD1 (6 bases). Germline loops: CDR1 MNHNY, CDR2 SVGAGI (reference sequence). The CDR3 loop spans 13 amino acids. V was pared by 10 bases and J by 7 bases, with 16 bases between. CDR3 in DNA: TGTGCCACCTCGGGCGGGGGCGGTGAAAAACTGTTTTTT. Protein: CATSGGGGEKLFF.

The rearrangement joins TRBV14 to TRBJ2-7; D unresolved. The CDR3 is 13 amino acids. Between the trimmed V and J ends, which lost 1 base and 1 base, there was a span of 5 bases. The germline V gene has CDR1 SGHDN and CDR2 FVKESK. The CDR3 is CASSQVSSYEQYF. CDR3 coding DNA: TGTGCCAGCAGCCAAGTCTCTTCCTACGAGCAGTACTTC.

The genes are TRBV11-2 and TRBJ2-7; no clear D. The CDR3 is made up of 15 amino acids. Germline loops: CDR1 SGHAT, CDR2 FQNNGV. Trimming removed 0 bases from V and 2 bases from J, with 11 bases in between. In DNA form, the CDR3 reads TGTGCCAGCAGCTTAGATCCAGTCACAACCTACGAGCAGTACTTC. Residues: CASSLDPVTTYEQYF.

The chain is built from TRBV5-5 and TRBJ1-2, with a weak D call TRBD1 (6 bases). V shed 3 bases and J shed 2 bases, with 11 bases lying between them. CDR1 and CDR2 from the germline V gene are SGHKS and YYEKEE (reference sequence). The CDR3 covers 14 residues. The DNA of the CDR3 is TGTGCCAGCAGCTCACAGGGAGGGAACTATGGCTACACCTTC. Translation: CASSSQGGNYGYTF.

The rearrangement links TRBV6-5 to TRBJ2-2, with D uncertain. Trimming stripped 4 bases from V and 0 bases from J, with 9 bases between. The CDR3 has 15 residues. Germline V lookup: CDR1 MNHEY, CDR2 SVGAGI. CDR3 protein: CASSLGSTNTGELFF. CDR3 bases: TGTGCCAGCAGTTTAGGCAGCACGAACACCGGGGAGCTGTTTTTT.

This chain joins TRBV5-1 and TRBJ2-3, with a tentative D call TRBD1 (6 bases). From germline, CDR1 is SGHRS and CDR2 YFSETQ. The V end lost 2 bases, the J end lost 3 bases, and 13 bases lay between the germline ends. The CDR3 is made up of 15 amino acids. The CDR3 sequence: CASSFAIRGTDTQYF. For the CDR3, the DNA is TGCGCCAGCAGCTTTGCGATTAGGGGGACAGATACGCAGTATTTT.

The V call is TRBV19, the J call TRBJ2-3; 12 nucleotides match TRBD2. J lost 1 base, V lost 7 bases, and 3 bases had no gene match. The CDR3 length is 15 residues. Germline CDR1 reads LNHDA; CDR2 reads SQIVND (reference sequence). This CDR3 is CASTSGGAGTDTQYF. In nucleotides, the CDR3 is TGTGCCAGTACTAGCGGGGGGGCCGGCACAGATACGCAGTATTTT.

The CDR3 is CASSAGLRHNEQFF. CDR3 sequence (DNA): TGTGCCAGCAGCGCAGGCCTAAGGCACAATGAGCAGTTCTTC. The chain combines TRBV7-8 with TRBJ2-1; D ambiguous. V lost 5 bases, J lost 5 bases, and 13 bases lay in between. The CDR3 loop spans 14 amino acids. The germline CDR1 and CDR2 sequences are SGHVS and FQNEAQ. Full variable domain (outside the CDR3, taken from reference TRBV7-8 and TRBJ2-1): GAGVSQSPRYKVAKRGQDVALRCDPISGHVSLFWYQQALGQGPEFLTYFQNEAQLDKSGLPSDRFFAERPEGSVSTLKIQRTQQEDSAVYLCASSAGLRHNEQFFGPGTRLTVL.

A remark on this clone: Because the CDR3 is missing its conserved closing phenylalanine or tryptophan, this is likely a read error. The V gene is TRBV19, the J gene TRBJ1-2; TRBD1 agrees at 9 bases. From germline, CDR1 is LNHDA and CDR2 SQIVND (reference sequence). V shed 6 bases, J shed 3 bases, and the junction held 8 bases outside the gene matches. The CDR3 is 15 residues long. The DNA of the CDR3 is TGTGCCAGTAGCCTGGGCACAGGGGGCTACTATGGCTACACCTCC. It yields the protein CASSLGTGGYYGYTS.

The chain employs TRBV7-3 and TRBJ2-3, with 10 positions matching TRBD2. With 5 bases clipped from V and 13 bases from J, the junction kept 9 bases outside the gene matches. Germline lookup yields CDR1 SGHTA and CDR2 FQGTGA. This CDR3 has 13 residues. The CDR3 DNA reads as TGTGCCAGCAGCCCGATGTCTAGCGGGAGAAAGTATTTT. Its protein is CASSPMSSGRKYF.

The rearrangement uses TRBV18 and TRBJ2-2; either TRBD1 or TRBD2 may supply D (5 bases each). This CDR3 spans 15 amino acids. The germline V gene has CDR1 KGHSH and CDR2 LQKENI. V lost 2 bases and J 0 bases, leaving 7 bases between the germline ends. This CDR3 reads CASSPGDPNTGELFF. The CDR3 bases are TGTGCCAGCTCACCAGGGGACCCGAACACCGGGGAGCTGTTTTTT. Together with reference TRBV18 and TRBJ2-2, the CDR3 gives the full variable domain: NAGVMQNPRHLVRRRGQEARLRCSPMKGHSHVYWYRQLPEEGLKFMVYLQKENIIDESGMPKERFSAEFPKEGPSILRIQQVVRGDSAAYFCASSPGDPNTGELFFGEGSRLTVL.

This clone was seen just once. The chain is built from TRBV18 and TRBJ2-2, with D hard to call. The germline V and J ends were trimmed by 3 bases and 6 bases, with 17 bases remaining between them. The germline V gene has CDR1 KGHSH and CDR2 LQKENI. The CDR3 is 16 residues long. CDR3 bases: TGTGCCAGCTCACCCGGGTCTTCCGGCGGCGCCGGGGAGCTGTTTTTT. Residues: CASSPGSSGGAGELFF.

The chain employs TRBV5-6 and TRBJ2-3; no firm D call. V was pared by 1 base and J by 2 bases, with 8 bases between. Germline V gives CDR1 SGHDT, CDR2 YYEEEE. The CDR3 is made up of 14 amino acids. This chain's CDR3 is CASSLTQLTDTQYF. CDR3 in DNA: TGTGCCAGCAGCTTGACACAGCTCACAGATACGCAGTATTTT.

The CDR3 region has the DNA TGTGCCAGCAGTGGCCTCATTAACAGGGTTGGGGAAGCCTACGAGCAGTACTTC. Protein sequence: CASSGLINRVGEAYEQYF. V is TRBV28 and J is TRBJ2-7; D is perhaps TRBD1 (6 bases). V lost 5 bases to trimming and J lost 2 bases, with 25 bases between them. The CDR3 totals 18 residues. The germline V gene encodes CDR1 MDHEN and CDR2 SYDVKM.

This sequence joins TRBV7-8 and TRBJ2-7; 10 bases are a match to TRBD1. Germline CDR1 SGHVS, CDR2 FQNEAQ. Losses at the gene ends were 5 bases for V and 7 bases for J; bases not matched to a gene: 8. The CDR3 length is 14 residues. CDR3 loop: CASSPGRDRGEQYF. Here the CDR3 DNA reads TGTGCCAGCAGCCCCGGTCGGGACAGGGGTGAGCAGTACTTC.

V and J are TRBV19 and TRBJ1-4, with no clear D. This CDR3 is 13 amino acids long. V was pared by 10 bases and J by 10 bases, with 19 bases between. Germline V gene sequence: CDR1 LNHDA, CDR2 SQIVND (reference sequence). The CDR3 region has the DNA TGTGCCACCATCACATCGGGAGGTGGAAAACTGTTTTTT. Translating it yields CATITSGGGKLFF. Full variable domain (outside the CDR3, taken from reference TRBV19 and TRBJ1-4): DGGITQSPKYLFRKEGQNVTLSCEQNLNHDAMYWYRQDPGQGLRLIYYSQIVNDFQKGDIAEGYSVSREKKESFPLTVTSAQKNPTAFYLCATITSGGGKLFFGSGTQLSVL.

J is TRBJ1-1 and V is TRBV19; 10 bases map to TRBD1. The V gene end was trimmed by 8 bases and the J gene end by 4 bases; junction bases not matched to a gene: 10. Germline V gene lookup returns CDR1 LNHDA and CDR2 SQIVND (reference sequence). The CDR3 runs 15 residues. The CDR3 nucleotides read TGTGCCAGTGGCGGGGACAGGGGAATATCCACTGAAGCTTTCTTT. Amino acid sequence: CASGGDRGISTEAFF. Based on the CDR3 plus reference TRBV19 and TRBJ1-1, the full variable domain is DGGITQSPKYLFRKEGQNVTLSCEQNLNHDAMYWYRQDPGQGLRLIYYSQIVNDFQKGDIAEGYSVSREKKESFPLTVTSAQKNPTAFYLCASGGDRGISTEAFFGQGTRLTVV.

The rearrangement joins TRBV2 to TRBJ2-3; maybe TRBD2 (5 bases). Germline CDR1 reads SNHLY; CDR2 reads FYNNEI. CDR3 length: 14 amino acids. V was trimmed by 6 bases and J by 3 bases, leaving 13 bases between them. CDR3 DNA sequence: TGTGCCAGCAGGACTTCACGGGAAACAGATACGCAGTATTTT. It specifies CASRTSRETDTQYF.

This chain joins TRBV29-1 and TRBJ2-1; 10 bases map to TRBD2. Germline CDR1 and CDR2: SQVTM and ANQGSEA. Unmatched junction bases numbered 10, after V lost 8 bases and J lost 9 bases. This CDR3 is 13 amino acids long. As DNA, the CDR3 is TGCAGCACTGACCAGCGGGGGGGGGTTGAGCAGTTCTTC. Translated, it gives CSTDQRGGVEQFF.

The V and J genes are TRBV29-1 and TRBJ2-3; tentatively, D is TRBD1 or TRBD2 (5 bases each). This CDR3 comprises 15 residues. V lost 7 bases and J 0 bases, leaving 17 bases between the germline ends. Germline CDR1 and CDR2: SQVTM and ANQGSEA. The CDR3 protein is CSGIRDLTSTDTQYF. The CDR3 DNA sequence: TGCAGCGGTATCAGGGACCTCACTAGCACAGATACGCAGTATTTT.

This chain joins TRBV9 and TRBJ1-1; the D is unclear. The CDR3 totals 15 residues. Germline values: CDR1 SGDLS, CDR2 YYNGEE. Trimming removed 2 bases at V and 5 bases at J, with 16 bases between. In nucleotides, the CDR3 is TGTGCCAGCAGCGTGGGATGGGGTGACATGACTGAAGCTTTCTTT. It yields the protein CASSVGWGDMTEAFF.

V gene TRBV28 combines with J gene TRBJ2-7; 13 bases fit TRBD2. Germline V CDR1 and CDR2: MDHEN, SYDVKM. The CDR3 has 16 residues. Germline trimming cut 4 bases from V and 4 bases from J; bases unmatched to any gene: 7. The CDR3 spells CASSSPLGLAGYEQYF. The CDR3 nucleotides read TGTGCCAGCAGTTCCCCCCTGGGACTAGCGGGATACGAGCAGTACTTC.

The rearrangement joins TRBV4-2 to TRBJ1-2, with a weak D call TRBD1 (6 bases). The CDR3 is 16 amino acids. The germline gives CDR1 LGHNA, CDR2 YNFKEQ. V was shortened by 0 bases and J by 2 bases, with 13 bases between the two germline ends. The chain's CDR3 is CASSQEVGGMNYGYTF. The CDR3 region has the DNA TGTGCCAGCAGCCAAGAAGTTGGGGGCATGAACTATGGCTACACCTTC.